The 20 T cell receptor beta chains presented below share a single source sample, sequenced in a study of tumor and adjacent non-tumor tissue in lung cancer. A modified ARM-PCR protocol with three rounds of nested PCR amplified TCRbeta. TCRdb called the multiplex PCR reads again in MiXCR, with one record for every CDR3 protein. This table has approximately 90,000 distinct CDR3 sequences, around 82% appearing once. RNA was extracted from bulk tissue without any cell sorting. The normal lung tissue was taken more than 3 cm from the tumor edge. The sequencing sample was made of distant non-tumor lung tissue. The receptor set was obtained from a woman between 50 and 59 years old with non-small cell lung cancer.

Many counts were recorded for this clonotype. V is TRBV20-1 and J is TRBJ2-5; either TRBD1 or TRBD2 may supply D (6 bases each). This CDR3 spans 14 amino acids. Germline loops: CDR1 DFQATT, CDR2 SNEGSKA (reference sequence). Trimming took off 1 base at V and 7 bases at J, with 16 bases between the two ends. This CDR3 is CSARAPGGLGTQYF. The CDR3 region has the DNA TGCAGTGCTAGAGCCCCTGGGGGGCTGGGGACCCAGTACTTC.

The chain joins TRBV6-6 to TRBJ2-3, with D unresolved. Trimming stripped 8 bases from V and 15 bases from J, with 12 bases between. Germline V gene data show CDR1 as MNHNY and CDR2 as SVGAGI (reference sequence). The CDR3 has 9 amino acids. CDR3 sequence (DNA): TGTGCCAGCGGAGATACGGACTATTTT. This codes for CASGDTDYF.

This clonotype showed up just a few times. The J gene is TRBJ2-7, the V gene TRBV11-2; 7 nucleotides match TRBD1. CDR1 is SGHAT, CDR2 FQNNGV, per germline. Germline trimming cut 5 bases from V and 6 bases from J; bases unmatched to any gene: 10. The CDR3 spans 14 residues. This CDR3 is CASSPWTGGREQYF. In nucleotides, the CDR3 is TGTGCCAGCAGCCCCTGGACAGGAGGTCGCGAGCAGTACTTC.

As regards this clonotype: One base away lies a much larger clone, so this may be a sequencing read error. The CDR3 region has the DNA TGTGCCAGCAGCGAAAGGTTAACACAGCCCCAGCATTTT. This translates into CASSERLTQPQHF. The rearrangement links TRBV14 to TRBJ1-5; D is ambiguous. This CDR3 region has 13 residues. The germline gives CDR1 SGHDN, CDR2 FVKESK. Deletions cut 5 bases from V and 7 bases from J, with 12 bases between.

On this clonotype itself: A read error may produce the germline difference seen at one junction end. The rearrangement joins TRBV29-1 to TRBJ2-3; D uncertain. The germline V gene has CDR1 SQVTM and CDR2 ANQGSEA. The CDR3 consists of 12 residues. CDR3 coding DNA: TGCCGCGTTACCAACCCCACAGATACGCAATATTTT. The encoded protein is CRVTNPTDTQYF.

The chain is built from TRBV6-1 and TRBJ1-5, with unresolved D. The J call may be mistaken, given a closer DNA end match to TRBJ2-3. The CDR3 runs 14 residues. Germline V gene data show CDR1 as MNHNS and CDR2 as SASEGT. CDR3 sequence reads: CASSESGLDQPQYF. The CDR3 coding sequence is TGTGCCAGCAGTGAATCGGGCCTTGATCAGCCCCAGTATTTT.

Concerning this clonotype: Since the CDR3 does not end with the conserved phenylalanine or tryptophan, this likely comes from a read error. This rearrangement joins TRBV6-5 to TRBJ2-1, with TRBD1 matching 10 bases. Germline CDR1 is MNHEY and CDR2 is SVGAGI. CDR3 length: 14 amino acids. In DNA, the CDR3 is TGTGCCAGCAGGAGACAGGGGGCGGGTAATGATCAGTTCCTC. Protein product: CASRRQGAGNDQFL.

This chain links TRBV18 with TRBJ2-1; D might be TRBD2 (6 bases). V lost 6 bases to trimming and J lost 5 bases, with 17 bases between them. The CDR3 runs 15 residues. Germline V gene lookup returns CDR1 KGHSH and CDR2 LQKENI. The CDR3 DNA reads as TGTGCCAGCTCTCCCTTCGGGGGAAAGGACAATGAGCAGTTCTTC. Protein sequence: CASSPFGGKDNEQFF.

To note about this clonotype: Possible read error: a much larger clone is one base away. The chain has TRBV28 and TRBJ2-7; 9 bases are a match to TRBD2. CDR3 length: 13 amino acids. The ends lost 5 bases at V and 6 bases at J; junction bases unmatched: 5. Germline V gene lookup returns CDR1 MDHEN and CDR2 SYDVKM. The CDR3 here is CASSNSGRCEQYF. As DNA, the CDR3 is TGTGCCAGCAGTAATAGCGGGAGATGCGAGCAGTACTTC.

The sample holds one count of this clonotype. CDR3 nucleotide sequence: TGTGCCAACAGGCGACTAGTGGGAGAGGTGGAGACCCAGTACTTC. This encodes CANRRLVGEVETQYF. This chain joins TRBV28 and TRBJ2-5; D is possibly TRBD2 (6 bases). Germline values: CDR1 MDHEN, CDR2 SYDVKM. V lost 10 bases, J lost 5 bases, and 23 bases lay in between. This CDR3 comprises 15 residues.

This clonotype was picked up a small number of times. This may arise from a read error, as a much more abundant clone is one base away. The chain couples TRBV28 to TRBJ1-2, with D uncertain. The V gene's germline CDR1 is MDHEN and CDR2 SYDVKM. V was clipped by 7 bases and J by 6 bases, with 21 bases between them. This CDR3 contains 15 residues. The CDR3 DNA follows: TGTGCCAGCACTTTGGAGGAGGCCTCCCCCCATGGCTACACCTTC. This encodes CASTLEEASPHGYTF.

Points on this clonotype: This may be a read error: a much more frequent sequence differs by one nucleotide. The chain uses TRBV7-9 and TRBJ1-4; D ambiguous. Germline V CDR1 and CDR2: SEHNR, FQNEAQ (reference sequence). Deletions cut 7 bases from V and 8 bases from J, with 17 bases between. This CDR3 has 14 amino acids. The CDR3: CASTSLGFSEKLFF. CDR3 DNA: TGTGCCAGCACCTCCCTGGGATTTAGCGAAAAACTGTTTTTT. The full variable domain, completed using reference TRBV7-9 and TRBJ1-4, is DTGVSQNPRHKITKRGQNVTFRCDPISEHNRLYWYRQTLGQGPEFLTYFQNEAQLEKSRLLSDRFSAERPKGSFSTLEIQRTEQGDSAMYLCASTSLGFSEKLFFGSGTQLSVL.

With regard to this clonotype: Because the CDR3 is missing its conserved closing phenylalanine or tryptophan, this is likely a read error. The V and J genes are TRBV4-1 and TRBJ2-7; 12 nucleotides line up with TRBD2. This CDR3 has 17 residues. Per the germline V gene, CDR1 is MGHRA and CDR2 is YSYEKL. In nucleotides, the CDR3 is TGCGTCAGCGGCGGGCTAGCGGGAGGGGAAAGGACCTACGAGCAGTACTTA. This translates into CVSGGLAGGERTYEQYL.

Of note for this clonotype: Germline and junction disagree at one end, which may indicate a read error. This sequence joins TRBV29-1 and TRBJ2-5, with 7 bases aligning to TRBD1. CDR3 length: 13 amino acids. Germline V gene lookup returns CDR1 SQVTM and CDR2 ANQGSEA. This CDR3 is CSVYRDSQGTQYF. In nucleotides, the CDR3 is TGCAGCGTTTACCGGGACAGTCAAGGGACCCAGTACTTC.

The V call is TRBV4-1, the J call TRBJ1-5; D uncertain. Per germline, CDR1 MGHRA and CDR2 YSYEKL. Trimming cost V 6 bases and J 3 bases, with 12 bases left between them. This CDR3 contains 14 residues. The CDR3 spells CASSQHKYNQPQHF. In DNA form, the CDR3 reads TGCGCCAGCAGTCAACATAAATACAATCAGCCCCAGCATTTT.

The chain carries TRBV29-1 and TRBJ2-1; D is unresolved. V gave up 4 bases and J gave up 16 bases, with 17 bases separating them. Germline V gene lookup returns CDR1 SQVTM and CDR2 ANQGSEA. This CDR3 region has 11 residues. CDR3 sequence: CSVGNPGDHFF. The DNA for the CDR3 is TGCAGCGTTGGCAACCCGGGTGACCACTTCTTC.

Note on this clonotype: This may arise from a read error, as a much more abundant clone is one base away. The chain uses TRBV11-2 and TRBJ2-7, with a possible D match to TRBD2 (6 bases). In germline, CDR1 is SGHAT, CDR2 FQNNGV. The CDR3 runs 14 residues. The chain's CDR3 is CTSGQLAGKGEQYF. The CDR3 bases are TGTACCAGCGGCCAACTCGCGGGAAAGGGGGAGCAGTACTTC.

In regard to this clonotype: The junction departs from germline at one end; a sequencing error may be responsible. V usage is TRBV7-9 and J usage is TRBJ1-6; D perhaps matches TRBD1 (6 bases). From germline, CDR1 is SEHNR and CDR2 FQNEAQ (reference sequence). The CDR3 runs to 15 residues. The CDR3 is CASSVQGSDKSPLHF. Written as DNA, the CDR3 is TGTGCCAGCAGCGTACAGGGATCTGATAAATCACCCCTCCACTTT.

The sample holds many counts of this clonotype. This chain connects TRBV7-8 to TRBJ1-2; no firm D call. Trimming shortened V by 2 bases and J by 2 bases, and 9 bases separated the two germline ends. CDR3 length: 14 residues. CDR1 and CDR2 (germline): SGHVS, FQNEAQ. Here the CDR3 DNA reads TGTGCCAGCAGCTTATTGGAGTTCAACTATGGCTACACCTTC. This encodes CASSLLEFNYGYTF.

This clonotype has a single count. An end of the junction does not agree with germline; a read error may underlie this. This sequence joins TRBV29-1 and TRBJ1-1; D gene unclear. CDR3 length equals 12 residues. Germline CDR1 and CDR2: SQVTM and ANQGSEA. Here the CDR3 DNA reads TGCAGCGTTGGGCGGCGGAATACTGAAACTTTCTTT. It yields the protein CSVGRRNTETFF.